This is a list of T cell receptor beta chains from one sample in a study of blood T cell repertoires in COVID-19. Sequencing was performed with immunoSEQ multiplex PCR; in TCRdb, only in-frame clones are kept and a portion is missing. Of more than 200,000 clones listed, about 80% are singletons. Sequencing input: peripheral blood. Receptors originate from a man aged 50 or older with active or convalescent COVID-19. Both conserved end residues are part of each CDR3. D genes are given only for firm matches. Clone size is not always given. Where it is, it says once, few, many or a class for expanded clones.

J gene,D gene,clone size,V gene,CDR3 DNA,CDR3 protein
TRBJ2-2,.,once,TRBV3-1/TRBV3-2,TGTGCCAGCAGCCAAAGCGCTTGGGGGGAGCTGTTTTTT,CASSQSAWGELFF
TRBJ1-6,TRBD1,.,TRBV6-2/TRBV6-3,TGTGCCAGCAGTCACGCAGGGGGCAATTCACCCCTCCACTTT,CASSHAGGNSPLHF
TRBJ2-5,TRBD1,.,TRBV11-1,TGTGCCAGCAGCTTGCCGACAGGGATAGAGACCCAGTACTTC,CASSLPTGIETQYF
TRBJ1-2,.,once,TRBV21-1,TGTGCCAGCAGCAATGGGGACAGGGTTAGGGGCTACACCTTC,CASSNGDRVRGYTF
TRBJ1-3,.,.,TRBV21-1,TGTGCCAGCAGCAGACTGACAGGGGCGACCTCCGGAAACACCATATATTTT,CASSRLTGATSGNTIYF
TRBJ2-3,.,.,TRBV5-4,TGTGCCAGCAGCTCCAGGCCCAGGAGCACAGATACGCAGTATTTT,CASSSRPRSTDTQYF
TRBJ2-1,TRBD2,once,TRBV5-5,TGTGCCAGCAGCTTGGAGCCTAGCGGGGATGGTGAGCAGTTCTTC,CASSLEPSGDGEQFF
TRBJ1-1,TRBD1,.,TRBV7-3,TGTGCCAGCAGCCTAGGACAGGCTAACACTGAAGCTTTCTTT,CASSLGQANTEAFF
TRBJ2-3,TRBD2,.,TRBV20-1,TGCAGTGCCCGGGAGGCAGATACGCAGTATTTT,CSAREADTQYF
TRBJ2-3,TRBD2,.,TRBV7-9,TGTGCCAGCAGCTTAGGACTAGCGGGCACAGATACGCAGTATTTT,CASSLGLAGTDTQYF
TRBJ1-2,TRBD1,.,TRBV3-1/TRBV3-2,TGTGCCAGCAGCCAAGGTGCAGGGGGCGGCTATGGCTACACCTTC,CASSQGAGGGYGYTF
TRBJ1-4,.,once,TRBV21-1,TGTGCCAGCAGCAAACCGGGACAGGGAAGAACTAATGAAAAACTGTTTTTT,CASSKPGQGRTNEKLFF
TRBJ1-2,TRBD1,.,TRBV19,TGTGCCAGTAGTATGGACAGGGTCTATGGCTACACCTTC,CASSMDRVYGYTF
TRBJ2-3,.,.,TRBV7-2,TGTGCCAGCAGATCAAGCCCACTTACCAGGGATACGCAGTATTTT,CASRSSPLTRDTQYF
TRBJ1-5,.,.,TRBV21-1,TGTGCCAGCAGCTCCATTACCGGAGGTCTCAATCAGCCCCAGCATTTT,CASSSITGGLNQPQHF
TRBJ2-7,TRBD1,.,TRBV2,TGTGCCAGCAGTCCCCTTGGGACAGCCGGGCAGTACTTC,CASSPLGTAGQYF